Many counts were recorded for the clone carrying this TCR beta chain. The source of the sample is a study of T cell repertoires in cytomegalovirus infection. For the study at large: From public TCR beta signatures came an indication of both CMV infection and matching HLA type.

From the reads, TCRdb called clonotypes with MiXCR, one entry per CDR3 protein. The profile shows approximately 76,000 distinct CDR3 sequences, more than 3.5% of them singletons. The germline V and J ends were trimmed by 3 bases and 4 bases, with 7 bases remaining between them. The CDR3 has 13 amino acids. Sequencing was done on a sample of PBMCs. This clonotype was obtained from a human donor in good health (CMV status not recorded). Some clones in this sample may be carry-over from other donors' samples. The V gene is TRBV12-3 or TRBV12-4, the J gene TRBJ1-5; D call uncertain. The CDR3 here is CASSFFGNQPQHF. CDR3 in DNA: TGTGCCAGCAGTTTTTTCGGGAATCAGCCCCAGCATTTT.